This entry describes one T cell receptor beta chain. It has no known antigen specificity. Per-nucleotide qualities are absent, and no much larger clonotype sits a single base away. TCR beta CDR3 regions were amplified from RNA transcripts. The first round of RT-PCR for the TCR CDR3 was performed with the HTBI primer set and the Qiagen OneStep RT-PCR kit. Libraries were constructed in a second round of multiplex PCR, after which size selection and purification were carried out. Libraries were sequenced paired-end with 100 bp reads on an Illumina HiSeq2000. Per the authors' processing: Raw data were processed with SOAPnuke, discarding reads with adapters, uncalled bases, mean Phred below 15, or no exact constant-primer or identifier match. High-quality paired reads were merged using COPE v1.2.5, and each unique nucleotide sequence was defined as a clonotype. MiTCR v1.1 was used to align clonotypes to the IMGT TRBV, TRBD and TRBJ reference segments. The analysis included only V-J combinations with a frequency above 0.0001, which together covered approximately 99% of the repertoires. A TCS score was defined as the ratio of F50 (clonal expansion) to E x V (chaos), with BLOSUM62-based TCRdist applied between CDR3 peptides within each V-J. Welch's t-statistics and random forest reduced fewer than 600 V-J features to roughly 13, which were used in a naive Bayes classifier (R e1071). The similarity between thyroid and blood repertoires was quantified using the Morisita-Horn index. Through fastp at Q25 and MiXCR, TCRdb rebuilt clones from the public reads, retaining in-frame beta chains. Entries that share a CDR3 protein sequence are merged under the most common genes and DNA. The V and J calls and clone size come from TCRdb's table, not from the authors' own analysis. Present in this sample are more than 500,000 distinct CDR3 sequences, 14% to 15% of which were seen just once. In total, the top ten clones hold around 4.5% of the sample.

Ophthalmopathy patients had moderately to severely active disease, with a Clinical Activity Score of 3 or more, a NOSPECS grade of 4 or more, and a disease duration of less than 3 months. Any patient with an uncontrolled infection, another autoimmune disease, pregnancy or lactation was excluded. Diagnoses were established on the basis of clinical symptoms, serum thyroxine and TRAb, thyroid ultrasound, and orbital computed tomography. Ficoll-Paque density gradient centrifugation was used to isolate PBMCs from 8.5 to 10 ml of fresh peripheral blood. Total RNA was extracted with Trizol reagent, and quality was checked on an Agilent 2100 Bioanalyzer. These data come from a study of T cells in Graves' hyperthyroidism and ophthalmopathy (dated by TCRdb to the late 2010s). A note on the overall study: Peripheral blood was sampled at the time of initial diagnosis, prior to any treatment. For training and testing, the 80 to 100 patients in the discovery cohort were randomly divided in a 7:3 ratio. The paper describes TCR Vbeta CDR3 sequencing of about 140 peripheral blood samples, made up of fewer than 50 ophthalmopathy patients, some 80 hyperthyroidism patients and 17 progressor patients. After blood sampling, hyperthyroidism patients were treated with methimazole at a starting dose of 30 mg daily, and ophthalmopathy patients were treated with high-dose intravenous methylprednisolone. A discovery cohort of 95 to 100 patients, about 40 with Graves' ophthalmopathy and approximately 60 with stable Graves' hyperthyroidism, was used to find distinguishing TCR V-J signatures. An independent validation cohort of 18 to 20 hyperthyroidism patients and some 15 patients who later progressed to ophthalmopathy tested prospective prediction of ophthalmopathy. The study also compared thyroid tissue and blood T-cell repertoires from about six Graves' hyperthyroidism patients. The study at large found these results: A model built on a 13 V-J signature distinguished ophthalmopathy from stable hyperthyroidism, reaching 85% to 90% sensitivity and 81% to 83% specificity in cross-validation and 80%/75% in testing. In validation, the model predicted progression to ophthalmopathy a median of 6.5 months before onset, with about 67% sensitivity and around 76% specificity. Blood samples also contained most of the expanded thyroid clonotypes (frequency above 0.001), which suggests that blood repertoires may reflect thyroid immune responses. Sample size was not statistically predetermined, and investigators were not blinded to group allocation.

The CDR1 and CDR2 encoded by the germline V gene (reference sequence) are GTSNPN and SVGIG. The CDR3 sequence holds 14 residues, the cysteine and phenylalanine included. Of the read, only the CDR3 DNA is kept; its 42 bases are in frame from base 1. Trimming leaves V shorter by 2 bases and J shorter by 7 bases, with the junction holding 5 bases beyond the gene matches. The TCR sequence derives from a woman aged 40 to 50 with Graves' ophthalmopathy. Material: blood. Recombination joined TRBV30 with TRBJ2-2; 9 bases in the junction line up with TRBD2. In nucleotide form, the sequence is TGTGCCTGGAGTTACGCGGGAGGGGTCGGGGAGCTGTTTTTT. It translates to CAWSYAGGVGELFF.